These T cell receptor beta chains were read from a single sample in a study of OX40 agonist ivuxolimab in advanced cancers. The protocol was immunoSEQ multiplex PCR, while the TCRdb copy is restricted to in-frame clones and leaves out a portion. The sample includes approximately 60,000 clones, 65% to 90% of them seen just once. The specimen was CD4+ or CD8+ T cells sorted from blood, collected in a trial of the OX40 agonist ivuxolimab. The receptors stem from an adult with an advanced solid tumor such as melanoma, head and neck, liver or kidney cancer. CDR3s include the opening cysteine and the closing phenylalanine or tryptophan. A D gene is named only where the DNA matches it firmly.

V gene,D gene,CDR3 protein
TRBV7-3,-,CASSPVTGSYNEQFF
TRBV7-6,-,CASRSWSGDTYNF
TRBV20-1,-,CSASGVEQFF
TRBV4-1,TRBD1,CASSQRTGANGELFF
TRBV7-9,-,CASSLLIDASTDTQYF
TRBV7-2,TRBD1,CASSLGGQGNEKLFF
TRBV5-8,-,CASSSGSPLRNEQFF
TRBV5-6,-,CASSSLRSGTEAFF
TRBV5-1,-,CASSPTGLGDTQYF
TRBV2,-,CASTRKFDYEQYF
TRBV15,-,CATHQGSGQPQHF
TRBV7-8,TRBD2,CASSLALSSGARYEQYF
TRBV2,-,CASSAPRTSYNEQFF
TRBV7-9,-,CASSLTVDSEQYF
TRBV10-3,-,CAISESGGSKNYGYTF
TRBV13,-,CASSLLWAGAMNTEAFF
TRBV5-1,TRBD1,CASSSYQGASTEAFF
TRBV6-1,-,CASSVGGEGVYEQYF
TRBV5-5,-,CASTPFGGTDTQYF
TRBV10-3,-,CAISDGRRATDTQYF
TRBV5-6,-,CASSSRGPDTQYF
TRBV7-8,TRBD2,CASSLAGGAASNTGELFF
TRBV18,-,CASSPPPGTPYGYTF
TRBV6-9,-,CASSYSRTQKRYGYTF
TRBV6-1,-,CASSELGAGGNTIYF
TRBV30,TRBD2,CACPRLAGGPDTQYF
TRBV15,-,CATRGSRGAGELFF
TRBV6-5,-,CASRNGNTIYF
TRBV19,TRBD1,CASSIQRQGNNEQFF
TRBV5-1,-,CASSDGQLNEKLFF
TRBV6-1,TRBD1,CASSDRVGTDTQYF
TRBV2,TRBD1,CASSPDRANYGYTF
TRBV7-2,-,CASSLPAIQTQYF
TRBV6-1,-,CASSRVNEQFF
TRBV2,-,CASSELSQNQPQHF
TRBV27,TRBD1,CASSKRTGIGQETQYF
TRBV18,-,CASSAQNPIYF
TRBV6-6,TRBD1,CASSYASRGGTEAFF
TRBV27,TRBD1,CASRSGQGNEKLFF
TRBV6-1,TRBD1,CASKGTGSYGYTF
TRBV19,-,CASKKRDHNIEKLFF
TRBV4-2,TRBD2,CASSQRTSGRGRADTQYF
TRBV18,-,CASSPPGQRTDTQYF
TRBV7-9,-,CASSFPGANTEAFF
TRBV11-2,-,CASSLAYEQYF
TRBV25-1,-,CASSGGLGSSYEQYF
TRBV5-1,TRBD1,CASNKASRTGTEYDTQYF
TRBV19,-,CASTRALDQPQHF
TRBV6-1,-,CASSVSSTEAFF
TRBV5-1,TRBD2,CASSSLAGGRNEQFF
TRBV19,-,CASSEQYF
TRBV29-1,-,CSVAQDYGYTF
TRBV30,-,CAWSAAANSPLHF
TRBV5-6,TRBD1,CASRSGGVGYGYTF
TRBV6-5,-,CASSRQEKLFF
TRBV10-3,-,CPHQGNSEKLFF
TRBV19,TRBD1,CATRTGGSKNIQYF
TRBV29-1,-,CSVETRAHGYTF
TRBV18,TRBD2,CASSPGLAGVSDEQFF
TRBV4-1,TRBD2,CASSSRLAGRYEQYF